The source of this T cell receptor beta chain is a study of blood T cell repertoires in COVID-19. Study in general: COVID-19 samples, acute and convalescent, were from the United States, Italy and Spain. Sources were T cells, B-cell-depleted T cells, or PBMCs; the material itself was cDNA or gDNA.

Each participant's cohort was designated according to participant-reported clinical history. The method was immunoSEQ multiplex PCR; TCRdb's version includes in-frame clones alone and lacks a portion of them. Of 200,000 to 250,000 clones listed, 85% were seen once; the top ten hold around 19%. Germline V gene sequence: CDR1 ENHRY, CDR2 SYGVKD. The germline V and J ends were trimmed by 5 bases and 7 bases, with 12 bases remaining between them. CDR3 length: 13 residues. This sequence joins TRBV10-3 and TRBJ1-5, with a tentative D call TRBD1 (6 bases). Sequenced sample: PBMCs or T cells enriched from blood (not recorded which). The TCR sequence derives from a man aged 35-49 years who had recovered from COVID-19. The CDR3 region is CAISPVGGQPQHF. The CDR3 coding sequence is TGTGCCATCAGTCCAGTAGGGGGACAGCCCCAGCATTTT.